The clone carrying this TCR beta chain was seen ten or more times. This CDR3 is built from 15 residues. The ends were cut back, 2 bases at V and 0 bases at J, with 10 bases in the middle. CDR1 and CDR2 (germline): GTSNPN, SVGIG (reference sequence). The sample is drawn from a study of regulatory T cells in long-lasting Graves disease. The authors built TCR beta libraries using iRepertoire HTBI primers and Arm-PCR of CDR3 regions. TCRdb called the multiplex PCR reads again in MiXCR, with one record for every CDR3 protein. The sample yields 500,000 to 700,000 distinct CDR3 sequences, approximately 15% seen once. Stated time point: newly diagnosed GD, antithyroid drugs for less than 3 months. From RNA extracted from PBMCs, the TCR library was made. These sequences were also reported in another study, on T cells in Graves' hyperthyroidism and ophthalmopathy. That study adds: Progression to ophthalmopathy was predicted a median of roughly 6.5 months early.

The material was peripheral blood mononuclear cells (PBMCs), obtained at new diagnosis, from a patient treated with antithyroid drugs. V is TRBV30 and J is TRBJ2-2; tentatively, D is TRBD2 (6 bases). The receptor's source is a woman aged 25 to 39 with Graves disease. The DNA of the CDR3 is TGTGCCTGGAGTTTGGTAGCGGCGAACACCGGGGAGCTGTTTTTT. Translating gives CAWSLVAANTGELFF.